The clone carrying this T cell receptor beta chain was picked up many times. Its antigen is not known. Investigators amplified TCR beta CDR3 regions from RNA transcripts. The first-round RT-PCR employed HTBI primers together with the Qiagen OneStep RT-PCR kit. A multiplex PCR was then performed as the second round. Using its own MiXCR run on the multiplex PCR reads, TCRdb lists one record per CDR3 protein. The sample lists under 350,000 distinct CDR3 sequences, about 17% seen once, with approximately 13% in the top ten. This CDR3 contains 15 residues. Germline V CDR1 and CDR2: MDHEN, SYDVKM. Trimming removed 6 bases at V and 6 bases at J, with 20 bases between. This sample is drawn from a study of Graves' ophthalmopathy and Graves' hyperthyroidism. Study-level findings and limits: Most thyroid clonotypes with frequency above 0.001 were detected in blood too.

Those donors who had ophthalmopathy presented with moderate-to-severe activity, a CAS of ≥3, a NOSPECS of ≥4 and a duration under 3 months. Excluded were patients with other autoimmune diseases, uncontrolled infections, pregnancy or lactation. The source of the PBMCs was less than 12 ml of fresh peripheral blood. The sequencing sample was made of peripheral blood. The chain couples TRBV28 to TRBJ2-5; maybe TRBD2 (5 bases). The clonotype originates from an adult man with Graves' ophthalmopathy. The CDR3 region has the DNA TGTGCCAGCAGACCAGCAGGACGGGGTTCCAAGACCCAGTACTTC. It codes for CASRPAGRGSKTQYF.